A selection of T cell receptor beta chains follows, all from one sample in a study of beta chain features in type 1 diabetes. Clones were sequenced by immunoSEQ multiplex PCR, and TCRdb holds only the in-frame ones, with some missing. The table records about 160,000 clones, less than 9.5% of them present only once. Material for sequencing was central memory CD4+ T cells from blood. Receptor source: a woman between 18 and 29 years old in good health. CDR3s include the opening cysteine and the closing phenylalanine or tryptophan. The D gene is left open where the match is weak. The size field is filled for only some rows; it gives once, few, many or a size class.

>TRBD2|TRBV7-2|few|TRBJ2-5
TGTGCCAGCTCGATGGGGGGGGAGGAGGCCCAGTACTTC
CASSMGGEEAQYF
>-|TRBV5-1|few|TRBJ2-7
TGCGCCAGCAGCTTGGGTAGCGGACCCTCCTACGAGCAGTACTTC
CASSLGSGPSYEQYF
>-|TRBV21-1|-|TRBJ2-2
TGTGCCAGCAGCAAAGTAAAGCCTTGGACTAGCGGGAGGTATAAGCTGTTTTTT
CASSKVKPWTSGRYKLFF
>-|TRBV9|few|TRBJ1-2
TGTGCCAGCAGCAGAGAGGTTGGGGGGTACGATGGCTACACCTTC
CASSREVGGYDGYTF
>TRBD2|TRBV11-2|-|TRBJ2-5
TGTGCCAGCAGCTTAGGAGTGGCGGGAGGCCAAAGGGAGACCCAGTACTTC
CASSLGVAGGQRETQYF
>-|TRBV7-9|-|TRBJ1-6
TGTGCCAGCAGCTTAGGAGGAGGCAATTCACCCCTCCACTTT
CASSLGGGNSPLHF
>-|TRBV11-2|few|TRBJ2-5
TGTGCCAGCAGCTTAGAAGGCCGAGCGGCCCCGGGGGAGACCCAGTACTTC
CASSLEGRAAPGETQYF
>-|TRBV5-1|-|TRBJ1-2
TGCGCCAGCAGCCCCGAACTACAGGGTGATAGCTATGGCTACACCTTC
CASSPELQGDSYGYTF
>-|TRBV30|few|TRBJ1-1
TGTGCCTGGAGCGCCTTAGGGAGGGGGGACACTGAAGCTTTCTTT
CAWSALGRGDTEAFF
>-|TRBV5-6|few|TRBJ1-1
TGTGCCAGCAGCTTGGATTGGTCAGGGGCGTGGAACACTGAAGCTTTCTTT
CASSLDWSGAWNTEAFF
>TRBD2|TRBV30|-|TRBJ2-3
TGTGCCTGGAGTGTGCTAGCGGGAGCAAATACGCAGTATTTT
CAWSVLAGANTQYF
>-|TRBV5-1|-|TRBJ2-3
TGCGCCAGCAGCTTGGGTTTAGGCACAGATACGCAGTATTTT
CASSLGLGTDTQYF
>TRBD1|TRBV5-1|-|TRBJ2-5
TGCGCCAGCAGCCTCGGGACAGCCCAAGAGACCCAGTACTTC
CASSLGTAQETQYF
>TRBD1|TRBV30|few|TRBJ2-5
TGTGCCTGGAGTATACAGGGGGCCCAGTACTTC
CAWSIQGAQYF
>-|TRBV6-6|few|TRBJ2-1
TGTGCCAGCAGCGCCTCAGGGATCTCCTACAATGAGCAGTTCTTC
CASSASGISYNEQFF
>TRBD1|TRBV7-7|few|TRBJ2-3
TGTGCTAGCAGCCCCCAGGGGGCTAAGGCAGATACGCAGTATTTT
CASSPQGAKADTQYF
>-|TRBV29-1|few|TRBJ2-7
TGCAGCGTACGGACAGCTTCCTACGAGCAGTACTTC
CSVRTASYEQYF
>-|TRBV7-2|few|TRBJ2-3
TGTGCCAGCAGTTACGGGGTAGGGAGCACAGATACGCAGTATTTT
CASSYGVGSTDTQYF
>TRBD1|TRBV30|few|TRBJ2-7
TGTGCCTGGAGTGTACTGGGACAGGGGCCCTACGAGCAGTACTTC
CAWSVLGQGPYEQYF
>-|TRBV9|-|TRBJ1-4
TGTGCCAGCAGCCCTAGTGGGGAGCTGGGTAATGAAAAACTGTTTTTT
CASSPSGELGNEKLFF
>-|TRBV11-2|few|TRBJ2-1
TGTGCCAGCAGCTCGCCGCTAGCGCCTGGCCCCCACAATGAGCAGTTCTTC
CASSSPLAPGPHNEQFF
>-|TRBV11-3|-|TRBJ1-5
TGTGCCAGCAGCTTAGTCGGAGACCAGCCCCAGCATTTT
CASSLVGDQPQHF
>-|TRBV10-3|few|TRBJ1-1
TGTGCCATCAGGCCAGGGAGGCCTGCTGAAGCTTTCTTT
CAIRPGRPAEAFF
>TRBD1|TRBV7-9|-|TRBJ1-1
TGTGCCAGCAGCGATAACAGGGGGCGAGCTTTCTTT
CASSDNRGRAFF